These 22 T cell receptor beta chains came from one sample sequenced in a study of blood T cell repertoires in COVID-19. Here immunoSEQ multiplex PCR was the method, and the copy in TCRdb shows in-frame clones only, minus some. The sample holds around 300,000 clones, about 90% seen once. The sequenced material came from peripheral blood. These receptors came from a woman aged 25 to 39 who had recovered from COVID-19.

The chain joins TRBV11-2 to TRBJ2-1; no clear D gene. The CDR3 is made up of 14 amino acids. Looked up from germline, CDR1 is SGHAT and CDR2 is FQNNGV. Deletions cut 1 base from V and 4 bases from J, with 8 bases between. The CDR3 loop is CASSLGSEYNEQFF. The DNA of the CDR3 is TGTGCCAGCAGCTTAGGTTCTGAGTACAATGAGCAGTTCTTC.

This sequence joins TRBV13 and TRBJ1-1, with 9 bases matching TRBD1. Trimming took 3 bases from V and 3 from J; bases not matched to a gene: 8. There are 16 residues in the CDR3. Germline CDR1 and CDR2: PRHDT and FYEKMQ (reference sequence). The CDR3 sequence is CASSFETGGSDTEAFF. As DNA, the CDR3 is TGTGCCAGCAGCTTCGAGACAGGGGGGTCGGACACTGAAGCTTTCTTT.

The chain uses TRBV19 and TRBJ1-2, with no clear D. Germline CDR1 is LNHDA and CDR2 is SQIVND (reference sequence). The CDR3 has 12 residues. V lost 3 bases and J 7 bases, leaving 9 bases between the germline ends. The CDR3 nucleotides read TGTGCCAGTAGTATCCTCTCCGGTGGCTACACCTTC. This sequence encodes CASSILSGGYTF.

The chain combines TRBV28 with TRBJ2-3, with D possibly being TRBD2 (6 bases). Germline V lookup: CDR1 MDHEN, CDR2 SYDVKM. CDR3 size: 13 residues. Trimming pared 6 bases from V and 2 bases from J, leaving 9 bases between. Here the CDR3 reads CASSGGITDTQYF. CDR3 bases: TGTGCCAGCAGCGGCGGGATCACAGATACGCAGTATTTT.

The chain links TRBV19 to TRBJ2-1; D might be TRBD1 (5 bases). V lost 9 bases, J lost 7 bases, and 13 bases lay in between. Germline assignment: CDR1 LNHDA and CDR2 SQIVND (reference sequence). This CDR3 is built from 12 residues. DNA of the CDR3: TGTGCCAGCAGTCAGCCAGGGAATGAGCAGTTCTTC. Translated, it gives CASSQPGNEQFF.

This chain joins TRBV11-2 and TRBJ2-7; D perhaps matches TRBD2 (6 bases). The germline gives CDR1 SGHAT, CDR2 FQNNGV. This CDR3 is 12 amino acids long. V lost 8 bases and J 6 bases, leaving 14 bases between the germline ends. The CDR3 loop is CASGLLWSEQYF. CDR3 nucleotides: TGTGCCAGCGGACTACTATGGAGCGAGCAGTACTTC.

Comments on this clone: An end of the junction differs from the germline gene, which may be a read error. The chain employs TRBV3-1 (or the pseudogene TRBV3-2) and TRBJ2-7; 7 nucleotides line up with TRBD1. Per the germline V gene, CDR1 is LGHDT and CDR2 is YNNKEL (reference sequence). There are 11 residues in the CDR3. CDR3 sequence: CASSQEDRLDF. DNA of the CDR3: TGTGCCAGCAGCCAAGAGGACAGGTTGGACTTC.

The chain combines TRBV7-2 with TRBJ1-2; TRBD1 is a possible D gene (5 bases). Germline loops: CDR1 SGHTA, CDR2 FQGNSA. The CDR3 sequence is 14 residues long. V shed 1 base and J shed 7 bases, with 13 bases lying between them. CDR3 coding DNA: TGTGCCAGCAGCTTAGTAGTAGGGGCTGCTGGCTACACCTTC. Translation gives CASSLVVGAAGYTF.

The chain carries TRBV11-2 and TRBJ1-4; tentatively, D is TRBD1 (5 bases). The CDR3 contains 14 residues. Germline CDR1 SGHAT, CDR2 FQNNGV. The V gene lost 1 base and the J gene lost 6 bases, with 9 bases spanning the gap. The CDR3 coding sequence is TGTGCCAGCAGCTTAGGGCAGGGATATGAAAAACTGTTTTTT. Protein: CASSLGQGYEKLFF.

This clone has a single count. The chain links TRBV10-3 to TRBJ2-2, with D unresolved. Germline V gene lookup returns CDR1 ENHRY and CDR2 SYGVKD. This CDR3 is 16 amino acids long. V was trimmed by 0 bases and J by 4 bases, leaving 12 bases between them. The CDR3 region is CAISESKVARTGELFF. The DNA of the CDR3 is TGTGCCATCAGTGAGTCGAAAGTAGCCCGCACCGGGGAGCTGTTTTTT.

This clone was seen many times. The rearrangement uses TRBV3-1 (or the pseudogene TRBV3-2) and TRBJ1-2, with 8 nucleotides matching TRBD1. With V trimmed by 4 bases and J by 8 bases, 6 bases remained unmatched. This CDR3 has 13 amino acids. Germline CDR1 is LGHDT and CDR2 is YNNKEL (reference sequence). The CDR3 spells CASSLLTGEGYTF. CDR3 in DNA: TGTGCCAGCAGCCTACTGACAGGGGAGGGCTACACCTTC.

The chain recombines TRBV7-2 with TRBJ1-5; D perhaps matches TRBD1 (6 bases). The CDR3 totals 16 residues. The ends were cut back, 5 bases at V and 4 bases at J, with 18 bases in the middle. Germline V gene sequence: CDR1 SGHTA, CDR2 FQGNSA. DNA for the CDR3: TGTGCCAGCAGCCCACAAGGGGGACACTCAAATCAGCCCCAGCATTTT. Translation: CASSPQGGHSNQPQHF. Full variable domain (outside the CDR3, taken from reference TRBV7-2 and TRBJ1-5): GAGVSQSPSNKVTEKGKDVELRCDPISGHTALYWYRQSLGQGLEFLIYFQGNSAPDKSGLPSDRFSAERTGGSVSTLTIQRTQQEDSAVYLCASSPQGGHSNQPQHFGDGTRLSIL.

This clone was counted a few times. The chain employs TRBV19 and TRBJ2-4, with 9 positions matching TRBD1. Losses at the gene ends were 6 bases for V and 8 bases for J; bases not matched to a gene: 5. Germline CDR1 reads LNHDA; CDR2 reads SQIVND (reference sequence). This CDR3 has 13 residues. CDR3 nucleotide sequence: TGTGCCAGTAGGCGACAGGGGGAAGACATTCAGTACTTC. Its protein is CASRRQGEDIQYF. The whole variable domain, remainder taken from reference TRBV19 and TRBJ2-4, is DGGITQSPKYLFRKEGQNVTLSCEQNLNHDAMYWYRQDPGQGLRLIYYSQIVNDFQKGDIAEGYSVSREKKESFPLTVTSAQKNPTAFYLCASRRQGEDIQYFGAGTRLSVL.

This CDR3 is CASRQPGGGRNIQYF. In nucleotides, the CDR3 is TGTGCCAGCAGACAGCCGGGGGGGGGCAGAAACATTCAGTACTTC. The V call is TRBV28, the J call TRBJ2-4; 8 nucleotides line up with TRBD2. The length of the CDR3 is 15 residues. With V trimmed by 6 bases and J by 6 bases, 10 bases remained unmatched. Per the germline V gene, CDR1 is MDHEN and CDR2 is SYDVKM. The full variable domain, in which reference TRBV28 and TRBJ2-4 provide the parts outside the CDR3, is DVKVTQSSRYLVKRTGEKVFLECVQDMDHENMFWYRQDPGLGLRLIYFSYDVKMKEKGDIPEGYSVSREKKERFSLILESASTNQTSMYLCASRQPGGGRNIQYFGAGTRLSVL.

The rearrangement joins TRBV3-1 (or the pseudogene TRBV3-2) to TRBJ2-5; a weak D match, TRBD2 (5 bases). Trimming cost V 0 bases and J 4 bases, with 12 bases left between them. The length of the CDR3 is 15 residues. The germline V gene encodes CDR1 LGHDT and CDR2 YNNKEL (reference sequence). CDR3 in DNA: TGTGCCAGCAGCCAAGATTATGGCAGCGGAGAGACCCAGTACTTC. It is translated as CASSQDYGSGETQYF.

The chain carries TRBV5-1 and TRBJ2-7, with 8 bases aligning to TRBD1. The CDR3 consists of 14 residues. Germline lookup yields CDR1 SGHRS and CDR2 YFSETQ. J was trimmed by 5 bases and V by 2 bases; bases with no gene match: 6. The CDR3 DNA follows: TGCGCCAGCAGCTTCAGGGGGCCCATGGACGAGCAGTACTTC. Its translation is CASSFRGPMDEQYF. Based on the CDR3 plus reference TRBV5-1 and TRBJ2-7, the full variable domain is KAGVTQTPRYLIKTRGQQVTLSCSPISGHRSVSWYQQTPGQGLQFLFEYFSETQRNKGNFPGRFSGRQFSNSRSEMNVSTLELGDSALYLCASSFRGPMDEQYFGPGTRLTVT.

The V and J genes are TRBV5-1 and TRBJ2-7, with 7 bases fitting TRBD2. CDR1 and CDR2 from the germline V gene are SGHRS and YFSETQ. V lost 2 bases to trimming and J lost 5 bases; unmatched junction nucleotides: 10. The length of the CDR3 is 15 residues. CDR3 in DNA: TGCGCCAGCAGCTTCCGCGGACTAGAGCCCCACGAGCAGTACTTC. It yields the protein CASSFRGLEPHEQYF.

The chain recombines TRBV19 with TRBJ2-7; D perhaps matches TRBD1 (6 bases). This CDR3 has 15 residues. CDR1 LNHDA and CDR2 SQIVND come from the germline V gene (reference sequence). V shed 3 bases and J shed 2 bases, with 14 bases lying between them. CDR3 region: CASSILGQNTYEQYF. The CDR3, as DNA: TGTGCCAGTAGTATCCTCGGACAGAACACCTACGAGCAGTACTTC.

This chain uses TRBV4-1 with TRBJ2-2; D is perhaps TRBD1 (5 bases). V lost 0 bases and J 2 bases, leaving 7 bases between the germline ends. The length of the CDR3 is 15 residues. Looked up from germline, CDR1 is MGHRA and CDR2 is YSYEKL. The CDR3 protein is CASSQDRGNTGELFF. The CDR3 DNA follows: TGCGCCAGCAGCCAAGATAGGGGAAACACCGGGGAGCTGTTTTTT.

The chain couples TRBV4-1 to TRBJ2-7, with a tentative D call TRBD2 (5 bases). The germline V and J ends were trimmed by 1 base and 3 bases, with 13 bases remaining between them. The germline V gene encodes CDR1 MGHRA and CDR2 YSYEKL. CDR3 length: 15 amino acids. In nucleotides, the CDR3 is TGCGCCAGCAGCCAAGGGACTGCACCAAGCTACGAGCAGTACTTC. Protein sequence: CASSQGTAPSYEQYF.

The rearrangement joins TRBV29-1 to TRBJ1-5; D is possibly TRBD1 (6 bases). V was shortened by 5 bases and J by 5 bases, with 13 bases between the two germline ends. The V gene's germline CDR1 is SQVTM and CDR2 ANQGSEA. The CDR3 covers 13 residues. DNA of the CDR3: TGCAGCGTTTCCGACAGGCCTTATCAGCCCCAGCATTTT. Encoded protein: CSVSDRPYQPQHF.

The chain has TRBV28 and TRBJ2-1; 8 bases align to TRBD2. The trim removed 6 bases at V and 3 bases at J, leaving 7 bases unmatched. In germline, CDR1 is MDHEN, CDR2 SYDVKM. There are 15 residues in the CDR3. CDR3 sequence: CASSPTSGYYNEQFF. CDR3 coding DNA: TGTGCCAGCAGCCCTACTAGCGGCTACTACAATGAGCAGTTCTTC.